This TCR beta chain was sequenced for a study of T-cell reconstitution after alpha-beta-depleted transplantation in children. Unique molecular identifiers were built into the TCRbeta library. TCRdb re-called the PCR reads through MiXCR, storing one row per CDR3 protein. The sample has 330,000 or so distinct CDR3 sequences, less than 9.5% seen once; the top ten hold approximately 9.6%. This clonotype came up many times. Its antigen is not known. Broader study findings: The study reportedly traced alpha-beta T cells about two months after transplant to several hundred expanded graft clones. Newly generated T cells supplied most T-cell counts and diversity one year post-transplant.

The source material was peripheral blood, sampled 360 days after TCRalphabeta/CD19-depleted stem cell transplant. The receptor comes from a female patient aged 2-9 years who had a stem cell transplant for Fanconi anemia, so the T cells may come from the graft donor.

CDR3 nucleotide sequence: TGTGCCAGCAGTTCCTCAGGGGGCGGCGGAACCGGGGAGCTGTTTTTT. Translation gives CASSSSGGGGTGELFF. V is TRBV12-3 or TRBV12-4 and J is TRBJ2-2; 8 bases line up with TRBD1. V trimming: 4 bases; J trimming: 5 bases; junction bases outside the gene matches: 9. This CDR3 comprises 16 residues.